This T cell receptor (beta chain) emerged from a study of low-dose radiotherapy and immunotherapy resistance in tumors (dated by TCRdb to about 2022). For the wider study: In Cohort 1, 0.5 Gy per fraction was delivered every 2 weeks, and a total PTV dose of 6.5 Gy was prescribed. Cohort 2 received 1 Gy per fraction every two weeks, with a total of 13 Gy over 26 weeks. Nivolumab and ipilimumab were both given intravenously, with nivolumab at a 240 mg flat dose every two weeks and ipilimumab at 1 mg/kg every six weeks. Cyclophosphamide 200 mg/m2 was given intravenously every two weeks, one day before each radiation and immunotherapy administration. Starting on cycle 1 day 1, patients took 300 mg of aspirin by mouth once a day for four cycles. Trial participants were not randomized into treatment groups. Eight patients were included in the translational analysis, namely three from the first dose cohort plus the first five from the second dose cohort.

The instrument given in TCRdb is Illumina HiSeq 2500. First-strand cDNA was synthesized with Superscript III and a set of TRAV- and TRBV-specific primers, covering both TCRalpha and TCRbeta chains. TCRs were amplified with Phusion for approximately 18 PCR cycles, with a constant-region primer paired with the adapter attached to the V primers. The isolated mRNA was amplified using the MessageAmp II aRNA Amplification Kit, with in vitro transcription performed for roughly 15 hours at 37 degrees C. The Dynabeads mRNA DIRECT Purification Kit was used to isolate the mRNA for TCR sequencing. Indexed Illumina adapters were added in a second roughly 25-cycle Phusion PCR, and the resulting products were purified with AMPure XP beads. The paper's processing steps were these. Custom Perl scripts were used to pool TCR sequences that encoded the same protein, to remove out-of-frame sequences, and to calculate the abundance of each clonotype. TCR sequences supported by only a single read were excluded from analysis. Repertoire metrics included Shannon entropy, Gini index, clonality, richness, and frequency of TCRs shared between repertoires. TCRdb's own reprocessing of the public reads used fastp at Q25 and MiXCR and kept productive beta chains. Under each unique CDR3 protein, matching rows form one entry showing the most common genes and DNA. It is TCRdb's table, rather than the study itself, that gives the V and J calls and clone size. The sample table records about 58,000 distinct CDR3 sequences; 23% of these occur just once. The top ten clonotypes cover approximately 6.4% of the sample.

The meaning of the sample's time point label: after trial treatment. This specimen's treatment or condition label, interpreted: LDRT plus nivolumab, ipilimumab, low-dose cyclophosphamide and aspirin (RACIN trial). Donors were enrolled in RACIN, a single-arm phase I dose-escalation trial combining nivolumab, ipilimumab, aspirin, low-dose cyclophosphamide and low-dose radiotherapy. Patients with advanced, TIL-negative solid tumors were considered eligible. The sample holds many counts of this clonotype. The antigen it recognizes is unknown. No much larger clonotype is one base removed from it; base qualities were not supplied. CDR3 length: 14 amino acids, cysteine to phenylalanine. CDR3 DNA only is kept here, 42 bases in frame from base 1. From a lookup of the germline V gene, CDR1 and CDR2 are SGHRS and YFSETQ. Clipping removes 4 bases from V and 4 bases from J, with 6 as the unmatched junction base count.

The chain is encoded by TRBV5-1 joined to TRBJ1-2, with 8 junctional bases fitting TRBD1. Sequencing used PBMCs, obtained after low-dose radiotherapy plus immunotherapy. This sequence was found in a male donor with prostate cancer. Here is the DNA: TGCGCCAGCAGCGTAGGACAGGGAGGCTATGGCTACACCTTC. It encodes CASSVGQGGYGYTF. With the portions outside the CDR3 filled from the reference TRBV5-1 and TRBJ1-2 genes, the complete variable region becomes KAGVTQTPRYLIKTRGQQVTLSCSPISGHRSVSWYQQTPGQGLQFLFEYFSETQRNKGNFPGRFSGRQFSNSRSEMNVSTLELGDSALYLCASSVGQGGYGYTFGSGTRLTVV.